This TCR beta chain was identified in a study of type 1 and type 2 diabetes patients. Findings of the study overall: Age and gender were not matched between study groups, possibly biasing interpretation. Some expanded clones seen only in T1D might occur in additional T2D or control samples. V and J gene usage correlated at approximately 0.97 between type 2 diabetes and control samples.

Roughly 10 milliliters of peripheral blood were collected from each participant. Germline V gives CDR1 MNHEY, CDR2 SMNVEV (reference sequence). The V end was cut by 0 bases, the J end by 4 bases, with 12 bases between. The length of the CDR3 is 15 residues. Genomic DNA was the PCR template. A primer set of 30 forward and 13 reverse primers amplified the CDR3. One entry per CDR3 protein, called by TCRdb with MiXCR from the multiplex PCR reads. The sample holds under 300,000 distinct CDR3 sequences, roughly 48% seen once. As to this clonotype: Its antigen remains unidentified.

The sequence was obtained from a man younger than 30 with type 2 diabetes. This chain joins TRBV27 and TRBJ2-5; possibly TRBD2 for D (6 bases). Material for sequencing was peripheral blood mononuclear cells (PBMCs). Here the CDR3 reads CASSLSGGTGETQYF. CDR3 nucleotide sequence: TGTGCCAGCAGTTTATCTGGGGGGACGGGAGAGACCCAGTACTTC.